Each of the 2 T cell receptor beta chains below was sequenced from the same sample in a study of T cells after posttransplantation cyclophosphamide. Methotrexate plus calcineurin inhibitor accompanied controls' myeloablative marrow transplants; sampling was 1 year later. Some clones are missing from TCRdb's copy, which holds only in-frame ones; the method was immunoSEQ multiplex PCR. The sample records roughly 17,000 clones, roughly 85% being singletons. Source: PBMCs, taken after allogeneic stem cell transplant with calcineurin inhibitor and methotrexate. The source is a female patient aged 18 to 29 who received an allogeneic stem cell transplant from an unrelated donor, was CMV-positive, and had acute and chronic GVHD. Some T cells may possibly be graft donor cells.

The genes are TRBV19 and TRBJ2-7; D perhaps matches TRBD1 (6 bases). The germline CDR1 and CDR2 sequences are LNHDA and SQIVND (reference sequence). Between the trimmed V and J ends, which lost 4 bases and 0 bases, there was a span of 22 bases. This CDR3 comprises 18 residues. CDR3 DNA sequence: TGTGCCAGTAGTAAGCCCTCAGACAGGAGTAAAAGCTCCTACGAGCAGTACTTC. Amino acid sequence: CASSKPSDRSKSSYEQYF.

This clone was observed once. V and J are TRBV29-1 and TRBJ2-1; 7 bases map to TRBD1. Germline V CDR1 and CDR2: SQVTM, ANQGSEA. The CDR3 totals 13 residues. J gave up 8 bases and V 3 bases, and 7 bases lay outside the gene matches. The CDR3 nucleotides read TGCAGCGTTGATGCAGGGGGTACGGATGAGCAGTTCTTC. This translates into CSVDAGGTDEQFF.